This T cell receptor (beta chain) was recovered during a study of breast tumors, draining lymph nodes, adjacent tissues. Whole-study results and caveats: The lymph node origin of tumor T cells was framed as consistent with a hypothesis, not demonstrated.

Samples came from axillary lymph nodes draining the breast cancer. The CDR3 contains 12 residues. The V gene's germline CDR1 is SGHTA and CDR2 FQGNSA. Trimming removed 4 bases from V and 14 bases from J, with 17 bases in between. This clonotype was found many times. Its matching antigen is unknown. TCRdb re-derived calls from the multiplex PCR reads in MiXCR, one entry per CDR3 protein. The profile shows about 140,000 distinct CDR3 sequences, about 30% of them singletons. The receptor comes from a female donor with breast cancer. Some clones in this sample may be carry-over from other donors' samples. Sequencing used axillary lymph node tissue. The chain links TRBV7-2 to TRBJ1-2; D remains ambiguous. The CDR3 bases are TGTGCCAGCAGCTCCTTAGTTGGACCGAGGACCTTC. This codes for CASSSLVGPRTF.